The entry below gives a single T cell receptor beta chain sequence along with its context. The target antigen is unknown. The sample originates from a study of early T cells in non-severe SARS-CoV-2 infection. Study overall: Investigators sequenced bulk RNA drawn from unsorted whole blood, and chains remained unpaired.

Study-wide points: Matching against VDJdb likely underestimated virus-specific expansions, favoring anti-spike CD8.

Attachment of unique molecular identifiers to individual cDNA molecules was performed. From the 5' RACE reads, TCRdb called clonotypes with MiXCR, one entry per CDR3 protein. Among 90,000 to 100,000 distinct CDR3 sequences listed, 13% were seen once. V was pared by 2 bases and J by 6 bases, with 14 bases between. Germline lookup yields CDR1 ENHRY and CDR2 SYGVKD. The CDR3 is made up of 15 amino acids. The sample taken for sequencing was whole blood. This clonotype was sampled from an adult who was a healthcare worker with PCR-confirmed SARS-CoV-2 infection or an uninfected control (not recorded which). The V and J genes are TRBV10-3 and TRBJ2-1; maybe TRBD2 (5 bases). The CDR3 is CAISEQNGVGNEQFF. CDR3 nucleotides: TGTGCCATCAGTGAGCAAAACGGGGTGGGCAATGAGCAGTTCTTC.